Sequencing of this T cell receptor (beta chain) was carried out in a study of cytomegalovirus exposure and HLA in healthy donors. Study results and caveats: A later analysis reportedly found fewer N-insertions in an Asian-associated ancestry cluster than the roughly 670-donor mean. The authors enumerated 180 or so TCR beta chains as linked to cytomegalovirus. HLA alleles showed associations with some 15,000 TCR beta sequences in a later analysis, at a 0.05 false discovery rate. Using the classifier, cytomegalovirus status was reportedly diagnosed with high specificity and sensitivity.

PCR amplification relied on 60 Vbeta primers (plus 13 Jbeta primers). Measured with immunoSEQ multiplex PCR; TCRdb has only the in-frame clones, and not every one. This sample carries approximately 110,000 clones, roughly 74% of them seen once, and the ten largest clones take roughly 4.1%. Points on this clone: Its antigen remains unknown.

The sample taken for sequencing was PBMCs. The TCR was taken from a woman aged 50 to 60 in good health and CMV-seropositive.

CDR3 in DNA: TGTGCCAGCAGAGAATACGGTTACACCGGGGAGCTGTTTTTT. Translating gives CASREYGYTGELFF. The chain has TRBV6-4 and TRBJ2-2; D uncertain. This CDR3 is 14 amino acids long. Trimming left V 6 bases short and J 3 bases short, with 11 bases between. Germline lookup yields CDR1 MRHNA and CDR2 SNTAGT.